The clone carrying this T cell receptor (beta chain) came up a few times. Its antigen is not identified. The PBMCs had their origin in 7.5 to 10 ml of fresh peripheral blood. Germline V gene lookup returns CDR1 MNHEY and CDR2 SVGEGT. After removal of 4 bases from V and 3 bases from J, the junction contained 7 bases not matched to a gene. CDR3 length equals 15 residues. This sample is drawn from a study of T cells in Graves' hyperthyroidism and ophthalmopathy. Amplification targeted TCR beta CDR3 regions from RNA transcripts. With the HTBI primer set, the TCR CDR3 went through a first round of RT-PCR. TCRdb recomputed calls from the multiplex PCR reads with MiXCR, one row per CDR3 protein. The data hold over 500,000 distinct CDR3 sequences, with around 13% observed a single time. Study conclusions and caveats: Most expanded thyroid clonotypes above 0.001 also appeared in blood.

The sequenced sample was blood. V usage is TRBV6-2 or TRBV6-3 and J usage is TRBJ2-7; 9 nucleotides match TRBD1. The TCR originated in a woman between 40 and 50 years old with Graves' hyperthyroidism. Here the CDR3 reads CASSFSGTGHYEQYF. Here the CDR3 DNA reads TGTGCCAGCAGTTTCTCCGGGACAGGGCACTACGAGCAGTACTTC.